These T cell receptor beta chains were read from a single sample in a study of blood T cell repertoires in COVID-19. Method: immunoSEQ multiplex PCR; TCRdb's copy keeps in-frame clones and lacks some. The repertoire has roughly 230,000 clones, less than 90% of them found once; the top ten carry over 1.5%. Material for sequencing was peripheral blood. The receptor source for this set is a man between 65 and 80 years old with acute or convalescent COVID-19. Both conserved end residues are part of each CDR3.

j_call v_call cdr3_aa
TRBJ2-3 TRBV5-1 CASSLGGTRTDTQYF
TRBJ2-7 TRBV7-8 CASSLLQAGRYIFRQYF
TRBJ1-1 TRBV30 CAWSIRASTEAFF
TRBJ2-3 TRBV29-1 CSVEPLAGERADTQYF
TRBJ2-7 TRBV19 CASSKILGGAGGNSYEQYF
TRBJ2-7 TRBV13 CASSLQGASEQYF
TRBJ1-2 TRBV6-6 CASSPTTGENYGYTF
TRBJ2-5 TRBV3-1/TRBV3-2 CASSQVQETQYF
TRBJ2-1 TRBV9 CASSVGSVNEQFF
TRBJ1-1 TRBV12-3/TRBV12-4 CASSWGGDTEAFF
TRBJ1-1 TRBV4-1 CASSVTGSTNTEAFF
TRBJ2-5 TRBV7-3 CASSLNGGGVRETQYF
TRBJ1-2 TRBV11-1 CASSWTANYGYTF
TRBJ1-2 TRBV18 CASSPGAANYGYTF
TRBJ2-7 TRBV5-5 CASSAVVSREQYF
TRBJ2-2 TRBV4-1 CASSQLIRERTGELFF
TRBJ1-2 TRBV6-5 CASSYGRGRANYGYTF
TRBJ1-2 TRBV28 CASSPMGQIYGYTF
TRBJ1-1 TRBV27 CASSLVGGDAAFF
TRBJ1-5 TRBV6-1 CASLPEAGVGQPQHF
TRBJ2-7 TRBV18 CASSPRGQSYEQYF
TRBJ2-7 TRBV7-8 CASSLAASGMSYEQYF
TRBJ2-1 TRBV29-1 CSVESGRAGNEQFF
TRBJ2-2 TRBV18 CASSQTHTANTGELFF
TRBJ1-6 TRBV27 CASSSGGTNSPLHF
TRBJ2-2 TRBV7-9 CASSPPLGQGYGGELFF
TRBJ1-1 TRBV2 CASLSSRGGTEAFF
TRBJ2-1 TRBV18 CASQEGAGGWVYNEQFF
TRBJ2-5 TRBV12-3/TRBV12-4 CASTILAEETQYF
TRBJ2-7 TRBV6-2/TRBV6-3 CASSSGQGVVAYEQYF
TRBJ1-2 TRBV5-1 CASSQGQGAFGYTF
TRBJ2-3 TRBV9 CASSVAPSGATDTQYF
TRBJ1-4 TRBV7-9 CASSLGGQGTPRGEKLFF
TRBJ2-2 TRBV7-6 CASSLAGLAGVDGELFF
TRBJ2-2 TRBV29-1 CSARTSGRTGELFF
TRBJ1-4 TRBV19 CASRGGITTNEKLFF
TRBJ2-7 TRBV10-3 CAISDGQSSYEQYF
TRBJ2-1 TRBV6-5 CASSYSPGARQFF
TRBJ2-1 TRBV27 CASSPWGLAGHNEQFF
TRBJ2-5 TRBV5-3 CARRAGGPETQYF
TRBJ1-6 TRBV11-2 CASSLGRENSPLHF
TRBJ2-7 TRBV24-1 CATSDATGSSYEQYF
TRBJ2-2 TRBV18 CASSPYRDSTGELFF